This T cell receptor (beta chain) emerged from a study of regulatory T cells in long-lasting Graves disease. V lost 5 bases and J 2 bases, leaving 15 bases between the germline ends. The CDR3 runs 15 residues. Germline CDR1 and CDR2: SGHAT and FQNNGV. This clonotype was seen many times. No antigen is known for it. Building of the TCR beta libraries involved iRepertoire HTBI primers and Arm-PCR of CDR3 regions. From the multiplex PCR reads, TCRdb called clonotypes with MiXCR, one entry per CDR3 protein. The table has a few hundred thousand distinct CDR3 sequences, 23% seen once. Time point indicated: persistent/refractory GD, antithyroid drugs over 5 years with positive TRAb. The TCR library used RNA extracted from PBMCs. Each patient gave approximately 10 milliliters of EDTA-anticoagulated peripheral blood. Whole-study results and caveats: Those with persistent Graves' had less TCR diversity than newly diagnosed patients.

This clonotype was sampled from a female donor with Graves disease. V and J are TRBV11-2 and TRBJ1-1, with D perhaps matching TRBD1 (6 bases). The sequenced sample was peripheral blood mononuclear cells (PBMCs), obtained when the disease was refractory, from a patient treated with antithyroid drugs. DNA for the CDR3: TGTGCCAGCAGCAGTAGTAGGGGGGCCAACACTGAAGCTTTCTTT. This sequence encodes CASSSSRGANTEAFF.